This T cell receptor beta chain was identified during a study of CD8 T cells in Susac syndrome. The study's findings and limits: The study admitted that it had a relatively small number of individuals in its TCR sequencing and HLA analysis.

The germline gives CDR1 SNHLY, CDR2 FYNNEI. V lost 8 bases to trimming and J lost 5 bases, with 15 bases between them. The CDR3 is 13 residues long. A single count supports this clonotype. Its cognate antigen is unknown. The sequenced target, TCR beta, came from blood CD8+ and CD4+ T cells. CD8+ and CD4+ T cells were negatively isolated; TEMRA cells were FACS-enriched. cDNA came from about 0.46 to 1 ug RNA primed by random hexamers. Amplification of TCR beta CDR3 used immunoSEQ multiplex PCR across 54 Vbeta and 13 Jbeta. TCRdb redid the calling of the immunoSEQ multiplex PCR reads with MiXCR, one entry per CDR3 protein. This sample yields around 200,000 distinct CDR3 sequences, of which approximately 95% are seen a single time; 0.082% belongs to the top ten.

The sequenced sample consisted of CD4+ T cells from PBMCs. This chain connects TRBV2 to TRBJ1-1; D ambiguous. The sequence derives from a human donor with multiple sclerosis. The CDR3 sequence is CASHGQMGTEAFF. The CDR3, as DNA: TGTGCCAGCCACGGGCAGATGGGGACTGAAGCTTTCTTT.